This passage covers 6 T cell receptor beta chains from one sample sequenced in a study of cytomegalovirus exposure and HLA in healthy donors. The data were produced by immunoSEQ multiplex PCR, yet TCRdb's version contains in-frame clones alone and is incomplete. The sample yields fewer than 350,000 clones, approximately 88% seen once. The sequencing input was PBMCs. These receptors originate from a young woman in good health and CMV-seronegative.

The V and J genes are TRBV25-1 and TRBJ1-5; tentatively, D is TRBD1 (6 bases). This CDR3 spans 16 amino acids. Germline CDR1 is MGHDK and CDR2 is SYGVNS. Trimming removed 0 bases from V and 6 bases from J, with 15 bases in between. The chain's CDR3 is CASSEYWQGGGQPQHF. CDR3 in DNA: TGTGCCAGCAGTGAATATTGGCAGGGAGGGGGTCAGCCCCAGCATTTT. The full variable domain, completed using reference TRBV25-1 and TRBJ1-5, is EADIYQTPRYLVIGTGKKITLECSQTMGHDKMYWYQQDPGMELHLIHYSYGVNSTEKGDLSSESTVSRIRTEHFPLTLESARPSHTSQYLCASSEYWQGGGQPQHFGDGTRLSIL.

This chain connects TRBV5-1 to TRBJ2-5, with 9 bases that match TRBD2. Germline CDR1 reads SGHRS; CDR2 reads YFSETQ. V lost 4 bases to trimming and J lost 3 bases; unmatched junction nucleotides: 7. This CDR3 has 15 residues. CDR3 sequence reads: CASSPQTSGKETQYF. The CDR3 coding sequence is TGCGCCAGCAGCCCACAGACTAGCGGCAAAGAGACCCAGTACTTC.

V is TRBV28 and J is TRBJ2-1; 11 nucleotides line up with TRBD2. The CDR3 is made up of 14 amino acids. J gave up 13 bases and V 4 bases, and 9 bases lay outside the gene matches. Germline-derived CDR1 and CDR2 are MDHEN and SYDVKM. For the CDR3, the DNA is TGTGCCAGCAGTTCACCAGGACTAGCGGGCCTACAGTTCTTC. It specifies CASSSPGLAGLQFF.

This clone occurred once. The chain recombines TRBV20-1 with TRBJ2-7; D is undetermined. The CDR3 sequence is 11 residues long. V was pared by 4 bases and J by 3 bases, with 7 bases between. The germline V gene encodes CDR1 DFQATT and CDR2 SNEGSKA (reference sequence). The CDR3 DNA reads TGCAGTGCTAAAGACCTCTACGAGCAGTACTTC. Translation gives CSAKDLYEQYF.

The CDR3 here is CASSRRPSRGGGLSTDTQYF. Here the CDR3 DNA reads TGTGCCAGCAGCCGAAGGCCGTCTAGGGGAGGGGGACTAAGCACAGATACGCAGTATTTT. The chain uses TRBV7-3 and TRBJ2-3; TRBD2 might be the D (7 bases). CDR1 is SGHTA and CDR2 is FQGTGA in the germline V gene. V was pared by 5 bases and J by 0 bases, with 27 bases between. The CDR3 contains 20 residues.

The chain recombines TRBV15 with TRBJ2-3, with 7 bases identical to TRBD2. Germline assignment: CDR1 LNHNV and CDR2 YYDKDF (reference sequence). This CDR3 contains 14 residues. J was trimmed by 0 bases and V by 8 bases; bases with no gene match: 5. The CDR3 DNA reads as TGTGCCACCCGGGGGGAGCCTAGCACAGATACGCAGTATTTT. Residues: CATRGEPSTDTQYF.